Presented here are 18 T cell receptor beta chains from one specimen sequenced in a study of naive and memory T cell subsets. An equimolar mix of two oligonucleotides served as the beta constant-region primer for TRBC1 and TRBC2. TCRdb reprocessed the UMI-ligation and nested PCR reads via MiXCR and lists one record per CDR3 protein. Here the sample spans about 90,000 distinct CDR3 sequences, roughly 7% being singletons. The sequenced sample consisted of central memory CD4+ T cells from blood. These receptors were collected from a human donor in good health.

This clonotype was counted at least ten times. The J gene is TRBJ2-3, the V gene TRBV5-5, with 9 bases fitting TRBD1. The CDR3 sequence is 16 residues long. V shed 3 bases, J shed 9 bases, and the junction held 14 bases outside the gene matches. Looked up from germline, CDR1 is SGHKS and CDR2 is YYEKEE (reference sequence). CDR3 DNA: TGTGCCAGCAGCTCGGAAGGACAGGGGCCACTAGGGACGCAGTATTTT. This translates into CASSSEGQGPLGTQYF.

The chain combines TRBV11-2 with TRBJ1-2, with TRBD1 matching over 7 bases. The CDR3 is made up of 12 amino acids. Germline V gene sequence: CDR1 SGHAT, CDR2 FQNNGV. The ends lost 3 bases at V and 6 bases at J; junction bases unmatched: 1. This CDR3 is CASSLDRHGYTF. In nucleotides, the CDR3 is TGTGCCAGCAGCTTGGACAGGCATGGCTACACCTTC.

This clonotype was seen only a few times. The genes are TRBV20-1 and TRBJ2-1; perhaps TRBD2 as D (5 bases). Trimming removed 3 bases at V and 0 bases at J, with 9 bases between. CDR1 and CDR2 (germline): DFQATT, SNEGSKA (reference sequence). The CDR3 consists of 14 residues. In DNA, the CDR3 is TGCAGTGCTAGTCTGGGGAGCTCCTACAATGAGCAGTTCTTC. As protein: CSASLGSSYNEQFF.

A few counts support this clonotype. This chain joins TRBV28 and TRBJ1-1; tentative D call: TRBD1 (5 bases). Germline CDR1 MDHEN, CDR2 SYDVKM. Trimming left V 3 bases short and J 10 bases short, with 9 bases between. The CDR3 totals 11 residues. In DNA, the CDR3 is TGTGCCAGCAGTTTTAAGGGGCGAGCTTTCTTT. Translating gives CASSFKGRAFF.

This clonotype has a handful of counts. The chain employs TRBV19 and TRBJ1-5, with a weak D call TRBD1 (5 bases). Germline V lookup: CDR1 LNHDA, CDR2 SQIVND (reference sequence). The germline V and J ends were trimmed by 7 bases and 2 bases, with 12 bases remaining between them. The CDR3 runs 14 residues. The CDR3 bases are TGTGCCAGTACGACCGGGACCCGCAATCAGCCCCAGCATTTT. Its protein product is CASTTGTRNQPQHF.

This clonotype was detected only a few times. This chain uses TRBV7-3 with TRBJ2-7; D not certain. Looked up from germline, CDR1 is SGHTA and CDR2 is FQGTGA. The germline V and J ends were trimmed by 1 base and 0 bases, with 10 bases remaining between them. The CDR3 extends over 15 amino acids. The CDR3 spells CASSLMGGSSYEQYF. CDR3 nucleotides: TGTGCCAGCAGCTTAATGGGCGGCAGCTCCTACGAGCAGTACTTC.

This clonotype was observed a few times. The V call is TRBV28, the J call TRBJ2-7, with TRBD1 matching over 10 bases. The CDR3 is 15 amino acids. CDR1 and CDR2 from the germline V gene are MDHEN and SYDVKM. Germline trimming cut 6 bases from V and 4 bases from J; bases unmatched to any gene: 9. CDR3 region: CASSRVGQGKYEQYF. In DNA form, the CDR3 reads TGTGCCAGCAGCCGAGTGGGACAGGGGAAGTACGAGCAGTACTTC.

The table lists this clonotype with many counts. The J gene is TRBJ1-5, the V gene TRBV30; weak D call: TRBD1 (5 bases). The germline V gene encodes CDR1 GTSNPN and CDR2 SVGIG (reference sequence). CDR3 length: 15 residues. Trimming left V 3 bases short and J 7 bases short, with 19 bases between. The CDR3 DNA sequence: TGTGCCTGGAGCGAGAGACAGACCTTAAGACAGCCCCAGCATTTT. Translating it yields CAWSERQTLRQPQHF.

This clonotype came up many times. V and J are TRBV29-1 and TRBJ2-1, with 16 bases lining up with TRBD2. With 6 bases clipped from V and 9 bases from J, the junction kept 2 bases outside the gene matches. The CDR3 totals 13 residues. The germline CDR1 and CDR2 sequences are SQVTM and ANQGSEA. The CDR3 protein is CSVGLAGGGEQFF. CDR3 sequence (DNA): TGCAGCGTGGGACTAGCGGGAGGGGGTGAGCAGTTCTTC.

In this sample, this clonotype turned up many times. The DNA of the CDR3 is TGCAGTGCTAGAGAGGCTACAGGACAGAACACTGAAGCTTTCTTT. Translated, it gives CSAREATGQNTEAFF. The J gene is TRBJ1-1, the V gene TRBV20-1, with a weak D call TRBD1 (5 bases). Germline CDR1 is DFQATT and CDR2 is SNEGSKA (reference sequence). The V gene lost 0 bases and the J gene lost 1 base, with 12 bases spanning the gap. This CDR3 has 15 amino acids.

The rearrangement joins TRBV7-2 to TRBJ2-3; maybe TRBD1 (6 bases). V lost 1 base to trimming and J lost 14 bases, with 16 bases between them. This CDR3 has 13 residues. The V gene's germline CDR1 is SGHTA and CDR2 FQGNSA. CDR3 protein: CASSLEAGVIGYF. The CDR3 DNA is TGTGCCAGCAGCTTAGAAGCAGGGGTGATAGGGTATTTT.

This clonotype occurred many times. V usage is TRBV28 and J usage is TRBJ2-2, with TRBD1 matching 7 bases. V dropped 4 bases and J dropped 3; count of bases not matched to a gene: 2. Germline CDR1 MDHEN, CDR2 SYDVKM. The CDR3 has 14 residues. The CDR3 nucleotides read TGTGCCAGCAGTTCCACAGGGGACACCGGGGAGCTGTTTTTT. Translated: CASSSTGDTGELFF. Full variable domain (rest looked up from reference TRBV28 and TRBJ2-2): DVKVTQSSRYLVKRTGEKVFLECVQDMDHENMFWYRQDPGLGLRLIYFSYDVKMKEKGDIPEGYSVSREKKERFSLILESASTNQTSMYLCASSSTGDTGELFFGEGSRLTVL.

This clonotype was observed at least ten times. The genes are TRBV3-1 and TRBJ2-6, with 7 bases lining up with TRBD1. The V segment lost 4 bases and the J segment 3 bases; nucleotides outside the gene matches: 9. Germline V gene data show CDR1 as LGHDT and CDR2 as YNNKEL (reference sequence). The CDR3 extends over 17 amino acids. As DNA, the CDR3 is TGTGCCAGCAGCCTCCGGACAGGAGGTCTTGGGGCCAACGTCCTGACTTTC. This encodes CASSLRTGGLGANVLTF.

The table lists this clonotype with many counts. The rearrangement uses TRBV20-1 and TRBJ1-5; 7 nucleotides agree with TRBD1. The CDR3 length is 15 residues. Germline V lookup: CDR1 DFQATT, CDR2 SNEGSKA (reference sequence). After removal of 2 bases from V and 0 bases from J, the junction contained 4 bases not matched to a gene. In nucleotides, the CDR3 is TGCAGTGCTAGAAGGGGGCCATCTAGCAATCAGCCCCAGCATTTT. Its protein product is CSARRGPSSNQPQHF.

This clonotype was seen many times. V gene TRBV2 combines with J gene TRBJ1-5, with D possibly being TRBD1 (6 bases). CDR3 length: 15 residues. Germline V gene sequence: CDR1 SNHLY, CDR2 FYNNEI. V was trimmed by 8 bases and J by 7 bases, leaving 21 bases between them. DNA for the CDR3: TGTGCCAGCCGCCCCGGGACAATTATTACGCAGCCCCAGCATTTT. The encoded protein is CASRPGTIITQPQHF. Full variable domain (rest looked up from reference TRBV2 and TRBJ1-5): EPEVTQTPSHQVTQMGQEVILRCVPISNHLYFYWYRQILGQKVEFLVSFYNNEISEKSEIFDDQFSVERPDGSNFTLKIRSTKLEDSAMYFCASRPGTIITQPQHFGDGTRLSIL.

This clonotype has ten or more counts. This chain uses TRBV20-1 with TRBJ1-4; 8 bases align to TRBD1. This CDR3 is built from 11 residues. V lost 8 bases and J lost 13; bases outside the gene matches: 9. In germline, CDR1 is DFQATT, CDR2 SNEGSKA (reference sequence). The CDR3 loop is CSSLNQGALFF. CDR3 DNA: TGCAGTTCACTTAACCAGGGGGCACTGTTTTTT.

The chain is built from TRBV4-2 and TRBJ1-2, with 8 nucleotides matching TRBD1. This CDR3 region has 14 residues. The junction had 11 bases not matched to a gene; V was cut back by 6 bases and J by 8 bases. Germline assignment: CDR1 LGHNA and CDR2 YNFKEQ. The CDR3 nucleotides are TGTGCCAGCAGACTCCAGACAGGGGAAAGCGGCTACACCTTC. Its translation is CASRLQTGESGYTF.

As concerns this clonotype: Germline and junction disagree at one end, which may indicate a read error. The rearrangement joins TRBV7-2 to TRBJ2-7, with D perhaps TRBD2 (8 bases). The CDR3 is 15 residues long. The germline V gene encodes CDR1 SGHTA and CDR2 FQGNSA. As DNA, the CDR3 is TGTGCCAGCAGCCAGGGGGGCGGGAGGCCCTACGAGCGGTACTTC. The encoded protein is CASSQGGGRPYERYF. The whole variable domain, remainder taken from reference TRBV7-2 and TRBJ2-7, is GAGVSQSPSNKVTEKGKDVELRCDPISGHTALYWYRQSLGQGLEFLIYFQGNSAPDKSGLPSDRFSAERTGGSVSTLTIQRTQQEDSAVYLCASSQGGGRPYERYFGPGTRLTVT.